This TCR beta chain emerged from a study of cytomegalovirus exposure and HLA in healthy donors (dated 2017 in TCRdb). A note on the overall study: According to an earlier analysis of several hundred of the donors, roughly 180 million T cells yielded 95 million to 140 million unique TCR beta sequences and 250 to 350 Gb of sequence data. An early release covering 550 to 700 HLA-typed donors comprised approximately 290 gigabases of sequencing data and around 86 million unique TCR sequences. Among the roughly 400 genotyped donors, 75% to 90% belonged to the genetic ancestry cluster associated with self-reported Caucasian donors. The study was designed to test whether signatures of past pathogen exposure could be identified by cataloging public T cell receptors. The T cell repertoires of 666 subjects were profiled by immunosequencing and related to cytomegalovirus serostatus. A separate validation cohort of roughly 130 different subjects was used in addition to the roughly 640-subject first cohort. High-throughput TCR immunosequencing, statistical association of individual TCRs with disease status, and machine learning were combined to predict cytomegalovirus infection status. A later analysis re-analyzed previously published TCR beta repertoires from about 730 donors and added high-resolution HLA genotyping to study TCR occurrence patterns. In the later analysis, no new phenotypic data were used to find candidate immune exposures; instead, reliance was placed on TCR beta sequences and their occurrence across donors. In an earlier analysis of roughly 540 of the donors, high-throughput TCR beta sequencing was used to judge whether each TCR beta V gene segment behaved as functional or pseudogenic. Alongside the repertoire data, information on donor age, sex, ethnicity and CMV serostatus was compiled. A later genetic analysis used genome-wide SNP genotypes for about 65% of the 666 donors, treating that subset as a discovery cohort. Every repertoire in the discovery cohort had been generated on one and the same sequencing platform. HLA typing covered class I and class II loci at four-digit resolution. Typing coverage varied by locus: 629-630 donors for A, B, C, DRB1 and DQB1; approximately 500 for DQA1; approximately 610 for DPA1; more than 450 for DPB1. About 5 DR-DQ haplotypes were handled as single units for association and clustering, since linkage in the cohort was strong. On average, approximately 250,000 unique TCR beta nucleotide sequences were sequenced per donor among 350 to 400 genotyped donors of the cohort, with roughly a sixth of those sequences being non-productive. Findings and caveats that apply to the study as a whole: When HLA alleles, especially DR and DQ, strongly co-occurred, TCR associations were difficult to assign to individual alleles. Linkage disequilibrium might explain the correlated functional status among segregating V segments, but an unknown experimental factor could not be excluded. According to a later genetic analysis, donors in an Asian-associated ancestry cluster had fewer N-insertions in productive TCRs than the roughly 660-donor mean. Cytomegalovirus status was reported to be diagnosed by the classifier with high specificity and sensitivity in both the original and validation cohorts. About 17 rarely observed V segments, including chromosome 9 orphons, were excluded from the earlier analysis of several hundred of the donors because counts were too low. A later analysis associated about 17,000 TCR beta sequences with specific HLA alleles at a false discovery rate of 0.05. Immune exposure information for the cohort was limited to CMV serostatus. Because HLA typing was unavailable for some donors at each locus, only the typed subset was used in association tests. A further reported finding was that TCR beta sequences accurately predicted the HLA-A and HLA-B alleles for most subjects in the first cohort. In this cohort, only TCR beta chains were sequenced, and detectable features were limited by the absence of alpha or paired-chain data. A total of around 150 TCR beta chains were listed by the study as associated with cytomegalovirus. In an earlier analysis of approximately 600 of the donors, most TCR beta V segments were observed in productive rearrangements about 87% or about 30% of the time, broadly matching IMGT annotations. Sequencing depth was assumed to be roughly uniform across donors in the presence/absence analyses, though that assumption may not hold. A later analysis found that HLA-associated TCR beta chains were more clonally expanded and had lower generation probabilities than equally common non-associated chains. A later analysis reported that several top co-occurrence clusters appeared linked to parvovirus B19, influenza, CMV and Epstein-Barr virus. Across donors, most TCR sequences were observed very rarely, whereas some public TCRs were present in many individuals. In a later analysis, most CMV-associated TCR beta chains were found to appear HLA-restricted, with HLA associations seemingly driven largely by CMV exposure. In vitro tests confirmed that a few of the cytomegalovirus-associated TCR beta chains recognize cytomegalovirus antigens. V-gene and J-gene trimming of TCR beta chains was associated with a missense DCLRE1C variant in a later genetic analysis, and the association was replicated in an independent cohort. In a later analysis, the rate of TCR association differed among HLA loci, with DRB1 alleles having the most associated TCRs and HLA-C alleles having the fewest. The sequencing pipeline was judged likely to have produced a cluster of highly shared sequence variants as a technical artifact. The authors suggested that the approach could potentially be extended to other disease states and immunological phenotypes. Some IMGT-functional V segments, including TRBV6-2 and TRBV6-3, could not be distinguished by the 87-base-pair reads and were therefore excluded.

V is pruned by 4 bases and J by 5 bases, leaving 12 bases of the junction without a gene match. Looking up the germline V gene (reference sequence) yields CDR1 SGHNT and CDR2 YYREEE. The CDR3 numbers 16 residues from cysteine through phenylalanine. The entry retains the CDR3 DNA only, 48 bases that are in frame from base 1. This clone has just a few counts. Its antigen is not yet known. No qualities accompany the bases; no much larger clone lies one base away. Library construction relied on the immunoSEQ multiplex PCR assay. For the multiplex PCR, a mixture combining 60 forward primers for TCR Vbeta segments and 13 reverse primers for TCR Jbeta segments was used. The CDR3 region of rearranged TCR beta genes was amplified from genomic DNA with a multiplex PCR assay. Amplified TCR beta libraries were sequenced as 87-base-pair reads on the Illumina HiSeq System. In the authors' own workflow: A later analysis counted 75 million to 100 million unique TCR beta chains across the 666 repertoires, and 10 million to 12 million of these chains were shared by at least two donors. Raw reads were error-corrected and collapsed into unique sequences with a nearest-neighbor algorithm that merged closely related sequences to remove PCR and sequencing errors. To assign V, D and J gene segments, CDR3 sequences were aligned to IMGT reference sequences. Each retained sequence needed at least a six-nucleotide match to both a V gene segment and a J gene segment. A rearrangement counted as productive if the CDR3 had no stop codons and remained in frame with V and J, and every other rearrangement counted as non-productive. Following IMGT convention, CDR3 was defined as the stretch from the second conserved V-encoded cysteine up to the conserved J-encoded phenylalanine. The earlier analysis of 587 of the donors excluded sequences that lacked an unambiguous match to a single V gene segment. An earlier analysis of approximately 590 of the donors called V segments functional above 56.7% productive rearrangements and segregating when the between-donor standard deviation exceeded 5%. A statistical classification framework was built for diagnosing cytomegalovirus status from the catalog of TCR beta chain sequences. In a later analysis, V and J genes were assigned by comparing TCR nucleotide sequences against IMGT/GENE-DB human TR gene sequences. Using the TCRdist pipeline, a later analysis assigned CDR3 sequences along with most-parsimonious VDJ recombination scenarios. In a later analysis, every TCR beta chain was defined by the combination of its CDR3 amino acid sequence and its V-gene family, and reads without a unique V-gene family were dropped. As a way to deal with suspected cross-contamination and a sequencing artifact, a later analysis dropped 640 or so nucleotide sequences that were highly shared and had low generation probability. For each public chain, a later analysis derived a clonal expansion index from normalized ranks of inferred template counts within each repertoire. Generation probabilities in a later analysis came from a VDJ recombination model fitted to out-of-frame rearrangements, and those results were checked against IGoR. In a later analysis, hypergeometric tests were used to score TCR-TCR, TCR-HLA and TCR-CMV co-occurrence, with a repertoire-size bias correction applied to TCR pairs. A later analysis estimated false discovery rates by permuting HLA or CMV assignments 20 times. In a later analysis, co-occurring TCRs were grouped with DBSCAN, and TCRdist sequence similarity was added when clustering was performed within HLA-allele-positive subsets. Repertoires with fewer than 30,000 or more than 120,000 public chains, plus five repertoires with anomalous nucleotide sharing, were excluded from co-occurrence clustering. In its TCRdb copy, this immuneACCESS table keeps in-frame sequences only and misses some clones. Where compared with another copy, unresolved V genes explain less than half of these, and the others have no known cause. The D gene and trimming were derived from the DNA, and the V and J assignments and clone size from that table. Counted in this sample were roughly 200,000 clones; over 65% of them appeared once. 2.5% to 3.5% of the sample is held by the ten biggest clonotypes.

The cohort was made up of 666 healthy bone marrow donors. Cohort members were all nominally healthy when sampled, although unrecorded immune exposures were likely present. The donor was CMV seropositive and was included in the group of 289 seropositive cohort members. A peripheral blood sample was provided by each donor, and peripheral blood mononuclear cells were used for TCR beta sequencing. The Qiagen DNeasy Blood Extraction Kit was used to extract genomic DNA from the blood cell samples. This receptor was taken from a woman in her sixties or seventies in good health and CMV-seropositive. The sequence links TRBV5-4 to TRBJ2-5, with 9 central nucleotides matching TRBD2. The sample taken for sequencing was PBMCs. The nucleotides are TGTGCCAGCAGCCCCGACGGCGGGGGGGCCAGGGAGACCCAGTACTTC. Translated, this gives CASSPDGGGARETQYF. Supplemented by the reference TRBV5-4 and TRBJ2-5 proteins around the CDR3, the complete variable domain is ETGVTQSPTHLIKTRGQQVTLRCSSQSGHNTVSWYQQALGQGPQFIFQYYREEENGRGNFPPRFSGLQFPNYSSELNVNALELDDSALYLCASSPDGGGARETQYFGPGTRLLVL.